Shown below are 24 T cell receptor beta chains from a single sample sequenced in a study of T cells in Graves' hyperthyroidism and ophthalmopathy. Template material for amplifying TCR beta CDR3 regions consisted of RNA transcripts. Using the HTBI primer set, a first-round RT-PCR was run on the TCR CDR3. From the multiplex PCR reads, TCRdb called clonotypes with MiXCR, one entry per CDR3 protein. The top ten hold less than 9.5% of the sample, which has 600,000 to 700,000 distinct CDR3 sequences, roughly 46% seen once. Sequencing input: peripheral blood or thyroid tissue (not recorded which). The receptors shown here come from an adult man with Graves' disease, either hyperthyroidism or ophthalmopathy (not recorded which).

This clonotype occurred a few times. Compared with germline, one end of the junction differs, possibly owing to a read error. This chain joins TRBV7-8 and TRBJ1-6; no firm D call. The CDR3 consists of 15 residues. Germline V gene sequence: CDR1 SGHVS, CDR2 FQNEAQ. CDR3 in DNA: TGCGCCAGCAGCCTCAGAGGCGGGCCGAATTCACCCCTCCACTTT. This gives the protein CASSLRGGPNSPLHF.

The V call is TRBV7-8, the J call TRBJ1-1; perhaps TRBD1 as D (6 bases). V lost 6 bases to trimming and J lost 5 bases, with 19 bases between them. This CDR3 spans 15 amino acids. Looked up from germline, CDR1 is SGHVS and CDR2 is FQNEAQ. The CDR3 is CASSEPGEGRTEAFF. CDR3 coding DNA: TGTGCCAGCAGTGAGCCAGGGGAAGGGAGAACTGAAGCTTTCTTT.

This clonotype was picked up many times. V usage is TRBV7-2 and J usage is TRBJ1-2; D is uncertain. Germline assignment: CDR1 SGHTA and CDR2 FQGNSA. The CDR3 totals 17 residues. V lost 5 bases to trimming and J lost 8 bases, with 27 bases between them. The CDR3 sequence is CASSPRVAKGRSNGYTF. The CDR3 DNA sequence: TGTGCCAGCAGCCCAAGGGTTGCAAAAGGGAGGTCGAACGGCTACACCTTC.

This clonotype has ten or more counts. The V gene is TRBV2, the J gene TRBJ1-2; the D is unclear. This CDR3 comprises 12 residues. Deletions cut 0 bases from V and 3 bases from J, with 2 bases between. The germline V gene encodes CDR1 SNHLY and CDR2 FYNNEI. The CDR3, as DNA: TGTGCCAGCAGTGAAGCGCACTATGGCTACACCTTC. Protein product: CASSEAHYGYTF.

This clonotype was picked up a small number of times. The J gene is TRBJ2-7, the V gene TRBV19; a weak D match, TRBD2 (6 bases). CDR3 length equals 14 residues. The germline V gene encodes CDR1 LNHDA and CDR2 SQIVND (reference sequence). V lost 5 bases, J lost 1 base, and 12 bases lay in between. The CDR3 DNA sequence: TGTGCCAGTAGTGTAGGAGGGTTGTCCTACGAGCAGTACTTC. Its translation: CASSVGGLSYEQYF.

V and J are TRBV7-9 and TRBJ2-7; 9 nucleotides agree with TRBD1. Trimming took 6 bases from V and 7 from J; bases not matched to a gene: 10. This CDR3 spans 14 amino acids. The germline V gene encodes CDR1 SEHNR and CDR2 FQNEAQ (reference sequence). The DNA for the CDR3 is TGTGCCAGCAGTGGACGGGACAGGGTGTGGGAGCAGTACTTC. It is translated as CASSGRDRVWEQYF.

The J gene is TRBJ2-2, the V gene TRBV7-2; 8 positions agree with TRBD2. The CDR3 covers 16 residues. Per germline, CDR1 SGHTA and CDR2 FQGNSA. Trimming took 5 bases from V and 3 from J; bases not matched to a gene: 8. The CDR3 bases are TGTGCCAGCAGCAAGCCCGCGGGGGGAGACACCGGGGAGCTGTTTTTT. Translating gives CASSKPAGGDTGELFF.

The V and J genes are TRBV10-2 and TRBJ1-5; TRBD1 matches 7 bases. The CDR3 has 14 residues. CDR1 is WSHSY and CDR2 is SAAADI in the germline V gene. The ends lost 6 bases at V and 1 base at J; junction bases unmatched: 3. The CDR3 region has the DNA TGCGCCAGCAGGCAGGGACAGAGCAATCAGCCCCAGCATTTT. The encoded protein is CASRQGQSNQPQHF.

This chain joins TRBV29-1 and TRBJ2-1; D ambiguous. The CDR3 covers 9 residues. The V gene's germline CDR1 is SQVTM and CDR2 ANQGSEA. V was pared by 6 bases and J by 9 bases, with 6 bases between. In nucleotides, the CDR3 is TGCAGCGTGGGTGGTGAGCAGTTCTTC. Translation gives CSVGGEQFF.

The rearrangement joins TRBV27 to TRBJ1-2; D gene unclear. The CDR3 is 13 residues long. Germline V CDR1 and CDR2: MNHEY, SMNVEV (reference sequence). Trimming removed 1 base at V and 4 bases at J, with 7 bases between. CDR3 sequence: CASSLLESYGYTF. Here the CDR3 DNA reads TGTGCCAGCAGTTTATTGGAGTCCTATGGCTACACCTTC.

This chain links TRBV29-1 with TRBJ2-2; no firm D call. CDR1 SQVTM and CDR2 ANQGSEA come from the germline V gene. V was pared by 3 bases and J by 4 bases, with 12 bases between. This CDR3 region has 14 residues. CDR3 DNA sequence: TGCAGCGTTGAGGACGTGGGCGGCACCGGGGAGCTGTTTTTT. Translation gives CSVEDVGGTGELFF.

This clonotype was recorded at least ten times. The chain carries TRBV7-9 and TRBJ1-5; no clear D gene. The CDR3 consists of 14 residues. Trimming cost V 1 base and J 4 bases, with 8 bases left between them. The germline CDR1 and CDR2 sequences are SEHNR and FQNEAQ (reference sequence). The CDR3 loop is CASSLDVGNQPQHF. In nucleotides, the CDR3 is TGTGCCAGCAGCTTAGACGTGGGGAATCAGCCCCAGCATTTT.

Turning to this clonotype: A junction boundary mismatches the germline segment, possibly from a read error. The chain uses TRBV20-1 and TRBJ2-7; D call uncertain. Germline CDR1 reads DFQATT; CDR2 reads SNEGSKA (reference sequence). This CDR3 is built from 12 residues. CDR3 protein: CCASGDFYEQYF. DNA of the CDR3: TGCTGTGCTAGTGGGGATTTTTACGAGCAGTACTTC.

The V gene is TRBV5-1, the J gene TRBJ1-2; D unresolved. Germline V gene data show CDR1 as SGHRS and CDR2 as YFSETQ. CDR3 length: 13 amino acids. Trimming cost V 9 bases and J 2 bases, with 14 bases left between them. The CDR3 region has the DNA TGCGCCACCAGGATTGGCGGGAACTATGGCTACACCTTC. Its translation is CATRIGGNYGYTF.

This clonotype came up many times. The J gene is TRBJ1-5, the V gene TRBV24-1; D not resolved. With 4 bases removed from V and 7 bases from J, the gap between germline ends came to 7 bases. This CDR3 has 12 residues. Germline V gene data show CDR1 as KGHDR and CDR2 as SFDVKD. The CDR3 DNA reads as TGTGCCACCAGTGAACCCTCGCAGCCCCAGCATTTT. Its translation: CATSEPSQPQHF.

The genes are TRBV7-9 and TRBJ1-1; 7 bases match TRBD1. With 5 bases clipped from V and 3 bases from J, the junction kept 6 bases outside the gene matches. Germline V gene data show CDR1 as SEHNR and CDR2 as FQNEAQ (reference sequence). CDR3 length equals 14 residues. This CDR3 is CASSHRGGDTEAFF. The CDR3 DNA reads TGTGCCAGCAGCCACAGGGGTGGGGACACTGAAGCTTTCTTT.

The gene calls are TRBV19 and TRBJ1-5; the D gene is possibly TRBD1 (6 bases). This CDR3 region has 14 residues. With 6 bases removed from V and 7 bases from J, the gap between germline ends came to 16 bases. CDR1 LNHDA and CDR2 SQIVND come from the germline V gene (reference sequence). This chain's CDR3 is CASRNTGGRQPQHF. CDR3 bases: TGTGCCAGTAGGAATACGGGGGGCAGGCAGCCCCAGCATTTT.

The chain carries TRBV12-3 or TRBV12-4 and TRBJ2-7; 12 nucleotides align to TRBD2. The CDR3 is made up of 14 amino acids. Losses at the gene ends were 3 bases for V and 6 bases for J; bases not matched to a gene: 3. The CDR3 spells CASSLRLAGAEQYF. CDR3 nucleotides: TGTGCCAGCAGTTTGCGACTAGCGGGAGCCGAGCAGTACTTC.

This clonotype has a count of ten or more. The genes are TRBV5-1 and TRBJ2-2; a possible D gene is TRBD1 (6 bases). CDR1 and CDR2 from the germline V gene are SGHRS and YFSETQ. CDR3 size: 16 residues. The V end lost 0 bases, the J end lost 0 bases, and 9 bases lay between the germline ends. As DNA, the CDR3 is TGCGCCAGCAGCTTGGAGGCAGGGGCGAACACCGGGGAGCTGTTTTTT. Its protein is CASSLEAGANTGELFF.

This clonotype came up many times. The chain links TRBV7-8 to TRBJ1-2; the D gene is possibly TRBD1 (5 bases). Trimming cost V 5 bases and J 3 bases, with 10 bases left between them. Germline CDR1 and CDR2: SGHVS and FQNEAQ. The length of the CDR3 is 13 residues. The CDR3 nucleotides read TGTGCCAGCAGCACTGACAGCTACTATGGCTACACCTTC. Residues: CASSTDSYYGYTF.

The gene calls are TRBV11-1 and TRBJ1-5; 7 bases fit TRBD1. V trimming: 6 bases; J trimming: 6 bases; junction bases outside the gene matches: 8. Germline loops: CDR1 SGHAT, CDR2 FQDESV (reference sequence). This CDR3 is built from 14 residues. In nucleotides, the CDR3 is TGTGCCAGCAGTTCTCGACAGGGCTTTCAGCCCCAGCATTTT. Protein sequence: CASSSRQGFQPQHF.

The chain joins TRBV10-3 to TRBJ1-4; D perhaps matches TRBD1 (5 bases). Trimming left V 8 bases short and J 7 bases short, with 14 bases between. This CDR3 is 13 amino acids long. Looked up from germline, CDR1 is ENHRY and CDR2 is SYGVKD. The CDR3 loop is CAIRDRWGEKLFF. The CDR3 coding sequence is TGTGCCATCCGGGACCGATGGGGTGAAAAACTGTTTTTT.

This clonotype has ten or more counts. Written as DNA, the CDR3 is TGTGCCAGCAGTGCAGACGGTGGCTACACCTTC. Protein sequence: CASSADGGYTF. The chain joins TRBV12-3 or TRBV12-4 to TRBJ1-2; D is ambiguous. V lost 5 bases, J lost 7 bases, and 8 bases lay in between. This CDR3 region has 11 residues.

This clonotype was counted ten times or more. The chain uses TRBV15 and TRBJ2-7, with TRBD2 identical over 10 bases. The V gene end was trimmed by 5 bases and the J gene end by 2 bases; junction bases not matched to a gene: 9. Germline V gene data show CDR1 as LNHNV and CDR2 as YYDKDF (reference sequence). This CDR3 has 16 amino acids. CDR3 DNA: TGTGCCACCAGCGACTACCCTAGCGGGAGCACCTACGAGCAGTACTTC. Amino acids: CATSDYPSGSTYEQYF.